The 30 T cell receptor beta chains listed next were all sequenced from one sample in a study of T cell changes during pregnancy in multiple sclerosis. Method: immunoSEQ multiplex PCR; TCRdb's copy keeps in-frame clones and lacks some. Here the sample spans almost 40,000 clones, just over 90% being singletons. The sample in question was CD4+ T cells from peripheral blood mononuclear cells, obtained in the third trimester of pregnancy. These TCRs come from a female donor in good health, enrolled as a control in a pregnancy study.

This clone was counted a single time. The chain has TRBV30 and TRBJ1-2, with D maybe TRBD1 (6 bases). Germline V gene sequence: CDR1 GTSNPN, CDR2 SVGIG (reference sequence). The length of the CDR3 is 14 residues. With 7 bases removed from V and 6 bases from J, the gap between germline ends came to 21 bases. CDR3 loop: CASNHGGQGDGYTF. The DNA for the CDR3 is TGTGCCTCCAACCACGGGGGGCAGGGTGATGGCTACACCTTC.

The chain combines TRBV28 with TRBJ2-3; D may be TRBD2 (7 bases). V was shortened by 9 bases and J by 1 base, with 17 bases between the two germline ends. CDR3 length equals 15 residues. Germline values: CDR1 MDHEN, CDR2 SYDVKM. The CDR3 sequence: CASKGGGQGTDTQYF. The CDR3, as DNA: TGTGCCAGTAAAGGGGGAGGGCAGGGCACAGATACGCAGTATTTT. The full variable domain, with the rest looked up from reference TRBV28 and TRBJ2-3, is DVKVTQSSRYLVKRTGEKVFLECVQDMDHENMFWYRQDPGLGLRLIYFSYDVKMKEKGDIPEGYSVSREKKERFSLILESASTNQTSMYLCASKGGGQGTDTQYFGPGTRLTVL.

The V gene is TRBV5-1, the J gene TRBJ2-5, with 10 positions matching TRBD1. Germline V CDR1 and CDR2: SGHRS, YFSETQ. This CDR3 region has 15 residues. V lost 2 bases and J lost 4; bases outside the gene matches: 5. CDR3 residues: CASSFGTGVGETQYF. In nucleotides, the CDR3 is TGCGCCAGCAGCTTCGGGACAGGGGTAGGAGAGACCCAGTACTTC.

This chain uses TRBV28 with TRBJ2-7; perhaps TRBD1 as D (5 bases). The V gene lost 2 bases and the J gene lost 1 base, with 12 bases spanning the gap. Germline V gene data show CDR1 as MDHEN and CDR2 as SYDVKM. The CDR3 totals 15 residues. Written as DNA, the CDR3 is TGTGCCAGCAGTTTAGCCCAGGGAAGGTCCTACGAGCAGTACTTC. This encodes CASSLAQGRSYEQYF.

CDR3 region: CASSPWRDNEQFF. DNA for the CDR3: TGTGCCAGCAGCCCCTGGCGGGATAATGAGCAGTTCTTC. The J gene is TRBJ2-1, the V gene TRBV13, with a possible D match to TRBD2 (6 bases). The CDR3 extends over 13 amino acids. The germline V and J ends were trimmed by 5 bases and 7 bases, with 12 bases remaining between them. Germline V gene data show CDR1 as PRHDT and CDR2 as FYEKMQ (reference sequence).

The chain uses TRBV30 and TRBJ2-3, with 9 bases identical to TRBD1. CDR3 size: 15 residues. V shed 1 base, J shed 6 bases, and the junction held 8 bases outside the gene matches. The V gene's germline CDR1 is GTSNPN and CDR2 SVGIG (reference sequence). CDR3 sequence reads: CAWSAGQGEGDTQYF. CDR3 in DNA: TGTGCCTGGAGTGCGGGACAGGGAGAAGGGGATACGCAGTATTTT.

This clone was recorded only once. The genes are TRBV11-2 and TRBJ1-2; TRBD1 is a possible D gene (5 bases). Germline loops: CDR1 SGHAT, CDR2 FQNNGV. Trimming shortened V by 1 base and J by 2 bases, and 8 bases separated the two germline ends. This CDR3 region has 14 residues. As DNA, the CDR3 is TGTGCCAGCAGCTTAGGACAGAACAACTATGGCTACACCTTC. Amino acids: CASSLGQNNYGYTF.

This rearrangement joins TRBV5-6 to TRBJ2-3; D is possibly TRBD1 (6 bases). V was clipped by 3 bases and J by 6 bases, with 17 bases between them. Germline V gene data show CDR1 as SGHDT and CDR2 as YYEEEE. The CDR3 sequence is 15 residues long. The CDR3 loop is CASSWDTVLSDTQYF. As DNA, the CDR3 is TGTGCCAGCAGCTGGGACACAGTCTTGTCTGATACGCAGTATTTT. The full variable domain, its missing parts supplied by reference TRBV5-6 and TRBJ2-3, is DAGVTQSPTHLIKTRGQQVTLRCSPKSGHDTVSWYQQALGQGPQFIFQYYEEEERQRGNFPDRFSGHQFPNYSSELNVNALLLGDSALYLCASSWDTVLSDTQYFGPGTRLTVL.

The chain is built from TRBV2 and TRBJ1-5, with D uncertain. Germline V CDR1 and CDR2: SNHLY, FYNNEI. The CDR3 sequence is 14 residues long. V was cut by 6 bases and J by 3 bases, with 12 bases left in between. The CDR3 region is CASRNNNINQPQHF. The CDR3 DNA follows: TGTGCCAGCAGGAACAACAACATCAATCAGCCCCAGCATTTT.

This clone was counted once. The rearrangement joins TRBV28 to TRBJ2-2; 8 bases are shared with TRBD2. V gave up 10 bases and J gave up 6 bases; unmatched junction bases: 1. The CDR3 extends over 11 amino acids. Germline V gives CDR1 MDHEN, CDR2 SYDVKM. The CDR3 protein is CATGGPGELFF. CDR3 nucleotide sequence: TGTGCCACGGGGGGGCCCGGGGAGCTGTTTTTT.

This rearrangement joins TRBV29-1 to TRBJ2-3; D uncertain. V was pared by 7 bases and J by 4 bases, with 12 bases between. The CDR3 extends over 12 amino acids. Per germline, CDR1 SQVTM and CDR2 ANQGSEA. CDR3 in amino acids: CSAAIEADTQYF. The CDR3 nucleotides are TGCAGCGCCGCCATCGAGGCAGATACGCAGTATTTT.

This chain joins TRBV28 and TRBJ2-1; 9 nucleotides agree with TRBD1. In germline, CDR1 is MDHEN, CDR2 SYDVKM. The V gene end was trimmed by 6 bases and the J gene end by 7 bases; junction bases not matched to a gene: 4. The CDR3 sequence is 13 residues long. Here the CDR3 reads CASRRQGGNEQFF. In DNA, the CDR3 is TGTGCCAGCAGACGACAGGGGGGGAATGAGCAGTTCTTC.

This chain connects TRBV30 to TRBJ1-3; D is unresolved. Germline V gives CDR1 GTSNPN, CDR2 SVGIG (reference sequence). Trimming shortened V by 2 bases and J by 2 bases, and 7 bases separated the two germline ends. The CDR3 runs 13 residues. Here the CDR3 reads CAWSHEAGNTIYF. As DNA, the CDR3 is TGTGCCTGGAGTCACGAGGCTGGAAACACCATATATTTT.

This rearrangement joins TRBV6-5 to TRBJ1-1, with D hard to call. V gave up 3 bases and J gave up 2 bases, with 13 bases separating them. The CDR3 runs 15 residues. The germline V gene encodes CDR1 MNHEY and CDR2 SVGAGI. The CDR3 coding sequence is TGTGCCAGCAGTTATCGTATGAGTCAAAACACTGAAGCTTTCTTT. It is translated as CASSYRMSQNTEAFF.

The CDR3 region has the DNA TGTGCCAGCAGCGTAGGGGTCAGGACTGAAGCTTTCTTT. This sequence encodes CASSVGVRTEAFF. V usage is TRBV9 and J usage is TRBJ1-1; no clear D. The CDR3 spans 13 residues. Deletions cut 0 bases from V and 5 bases from J, with 8 bases between. Germline-derived CDR1 and CDR2 are SGDLS and YYNGEE.

J is TRBJ2-1 and V is TRBV9; a possible D gene is TRBD2 (6 bases). Germline assignment: CDR1 SGDLS and CDR2 YYNGEE. The CDR3 has 14 amino acids. Trimming stripped 2 bases from V and 12 bases from J, with 18 bases between. The CDR3 DNA reads as TGTGCCAGCAGCGTCGGGGGAGGATCCGGGGGGCAGTTCTTC. Translation: CASSVGGGSGGQFF.

This clone turned up a few times. The rearrangement uses TRBV10-3 and TRBJ1-1, with D unresolved. Trimming took off 4 bases at V and 7 bases at J, with 13 bases between the two ends. CDR1 is ENHRY, CDR2 SYGVKD, per germline. This CDR3 comprises 13 residues. This CDR3 is CAISVVSDGEAFF. In nucleotides, the CDR3 is TGTGCCATCAGTGTAGTGAGCGACGGTGAAGCTTTCTTT.

The V call is TRBV9, the J call TRBJ1-2; D is uncertain. Germline CDR1 SGDLS, CDR2 YYNGEE. V was clipped by 0 bases and J by 4 bases, with 13 bases between them. The CDR3 covers 15 residues. The CDR3, as DNA: TGTGCCAGCAGCGTAGCTACGAGTGCCATCTATGGCTACACCTTC. Translated: CASSVATSAIYGYTF.

This clone was counted only a few times. The chain uses TRBV4-1 and TRBJ2-7, with a weak D call TRBD2 (6 bases). The CDR3 is 19 residues long. V lost 5 bases and J lost 0, with 26 bases in between. CDR1 is MGHRA and CDR2 is YSYEKL in the germline V gene. The CDR3 loop reads CASSYQIRGAGKRSYEQYF. The CDR3 DNA follows: TGCGCCAGCAGCTACCAAATTCGAGGTGCGGGGAAACGCTCCTACGAGCAGTACTTC.

CDR3 sequence (DNA): TGTGCCAGCAGTGATATAGCGGGGTCCCAAGAGACCCAGTACTTC. Translation gives CASSDIAGSQETQYF. V usage is TRBV6-4 and J usage is TRBJ2-5; 8 positions agree with TRBD2. With 3 bases clipped from V and 1 base from J, the junction kept 4 bases outside the gene matches. The CDR3 extends over 15 amino acids. CDR1 and CDR2 from the germline V gene are MRHNA and SNTAGT.

The chain joins TRBV10-3 to TRBJ2-7, with TRBD2 identical over 13 bases. The germline gives CDR1 ENHRY, CDR2 SYGVKD. Trimming removed 6 bases from V and 6 bases from J; junction bases left unmatched: 5. CDR3 length: 14 amino acids. CDR3 sequence: CAIRAGTSGTEQYF. The CDR3 bases are TGTGCCATCAGGGCCGGGACTAGCGGGACCGAGCAGTACTTC.

The chain links TRBV18 to TRBJ1-5, with D maybe TRBD1 (6 bases). Trimming removed 2 bases from V and 0 bases from J, with 11 bases in between. The CDR3 is made up of 16 amino acids. CDR1 is KGHSH and CDR2 is LQKENI in the germline V gene. CDR3 DNA: TGTGCCAGCTCACCAACAGGGACCTTTAGCAATCAGCCCCAGCATTTT. Translation: CASSPTGTFSNQPQHF.

The V call is TRBV7-2, the J call TRBJ2-5; TRBD1 agrees at 8 bases. The junction had 10 bases not matched to a gene; V was cut back by 5 bases and J by 5 bases. The CDR3 spans 15 residues. The germline V gene has CDR1 SGHTA and CDR2 FQGNSA. CDR3 loop: CASSLLTGVGETQYF. CDR3 sequence (DNA): TGTGCCAGCAGCCTTTTGACAGGGGTCGGCGAGACCCAGTACTTC.

V gene TRBV28 combines with J gene TRBJ2-7, with TRBD1 identical over 8 bases. The germline gives CDR1 MDHEN, CDR2 SYDVKM. The J segment lost 0 bases and the V segment lost 3 bases, leaving 4 bases of the junction unmatched. The CDR3 has 15 amino acids. CDR3 residues: CASSFRDRRSYEQYF. The CDR3 region has the DNA TGTGCCAGCAGTTTCCGGGACAGGCGCTCCTACGAGCAGTACTTC.

This clone turned up a few times. The chain has TRBV10-1 and TRBJ1-1, with 8 bases that match TRBD1. The CDR3 contains 14 residues. Per the germline V gene, CDR1 is WNHNN and CDR2 is SYGVQD (reference sequence). V shed 5 bases, J shed 5 bases, and the junction held 7 bases outside the gene matches. CDR3: CASSLRTGRTEAFF. CDR3 DNA: TGCGCCAGCAGTTTAAGGACAGGGCGTACTGAAGCTTTCTTT.

This clone was observed a few times. The rearrangement links TRBV6-6 to TRBJ2-1; 9 nucleotides match TRBD2. Germline V gene sequence: CDR1 MNHNY, CDR2 SVGAGI (reference sequence). The CDR3 length is 15 residues. V shed 1 base, J shed 8 bases, and the junction held 6 bases outside the gene matches. Written as DNA, the CDR3 is TGTGCCAGCAGTTACTTGGCGGGGGGGACGGATGAGCAGTTCTTC. Translation gives CASSYLAGGTDEQFF.

The J gene is TRBJ1-2, the V gene TRBV6-1; D is perhaps TRBD1 (5 bases). This CDR3 spans 15 amino acids. Germline CDR1 is MNHNS and CDR2 is SASEGT. The ends were cut back, 7 bases at V and 6 bases at J, with 21 bases in the middle. CDR3 coding DNA: TGTGCCAGCACCCGAGGGAGGGGAGCGAGGGATGGCTACACCTTC. It specifies CASTRGRGARDGYTF.

This chain uses TRBV28 with TRBJ2-1; 14 bases agree with TRBD2. Unmatched junction bases numbered 4, after V lost 1 base and J lost 8 bases. Germline loops: CDR1 MDHEN, CDR2 SYDVKM. This CDR3 spans 16 amino acids. The CDR3 DNA reads as TGTGCCAGCAGTTTATCAGGGACTAGCGGGAGCTATGAGCAGTTCTTC. It specifies CASSLSGTSGSYEQFF.

The J gene is TRBJ2-2, the V gene TRBV4-2; TRBD2 matches at 10 bases. V dropped 2 bases and J dropped 3; count of bases not matched to a gene: 0. The CDR3 is 15 residues long. Germline V gene lookup returns CDR1 LGHNA and CDR2 YNFKEQ. CDR3 DNA sequence: TGTGCCAGCAGCCAACTAGCGGGAGACACCGGGGAGCTGTTTTTT. Its translation is CASSQLAGDTGELFF.

The chain joins TRBV6-6 to TRBJ1-1; the match to TRBD1 covers 11 bases. The CDR3 extends over 14 amino acids. Trimming removed 6 bases from V and 4 bases from J; junction bases left unmatched: 4. CDR1 MNHNY and CDR2 SVGAGI come from the germline V gene (reference sequence). The CDR3 bases are TGTGCCAGCAGGGACAGGGGGCGAGTCACTGAAGCTTTCTTT. This translates into CASRDRGRVTEAFF.